Following are 12 T cell receptor beta chains from one sample sequenced in a study of blood T cell repertoires in COVID-19. TCRdb keeps only in-frame clones here, not all; method: immunoSEQ multiplex PCR. The sample lists over 200,000 clones; less than 85% were seen once. Sequencing input: peripheral blood. All receptors come from a woman older than 75 with COVID-19, enrolled during active disease.

CDR3 residues: CASSLRGQGSEAFF. CDR3 nucleotides: TGTGCCAGCAGTTTGAGGGGACAGGGGTCTGAAGCTTTCTTT. The genes are TRBV28 and TRBJ1-1, with 10 bases that match TRBD1. The J segment lost 6 bases and the V segment lost 3 bases, leaving 4 bases of the junction unmatched. CDR3 length: 14 amino acids. Germline loops: CDR1 MDHEN, CDR2 SYDVKM.

There are a few counts of this clone. The chain couples TRBV10-1 to TRBJ1-4; 9 bases map to TRBD1. Germline V CDR1 and CDR2: WNHNN, SYGVQD (reference sequence). With V trimmed by 5 bases and J by 7 bases, 5 bases remained unmatched. The CDR3 extends over 14 amino acids. The CDR3 spells CASSTGQGGEKLFF. The CDR3 DNA reads TGCGCCAGCAGTACGGGACAGGGCGGTGAAAAACTGTTTTTT.

The rearrangement links TRBV18 to TRBJ2-3; 9 bases match TRBD1. The CDR3 loop spans 14 amino acids. CDR1 is KGHSH, CDR2 LQKENI, per germline. V gave up 8 bases and J gave up 0 bases; unmatched junction bases: 3. CDR3 protein: CASTTGGSTDTQYF. CDR3 bases: TGTGCCAGCACGACAGGGGGGAGCACAGATACGCAGTATTTT.

The rearrangement links TRBV5-6 to TRBJ1-5; D might be TRBD1 (6 bases). V lost 5 bases and J 0 bases, leaving 12 bases between the germline ends. This CDR3 region has 15 residues. CDR1 is SGHDT and CDR2 is YYEEEE in the germline V gene. CDR3 DNA sequence: TGTGCCAGCAGTTCTATGGACAGTAGCAATCAGCCCCAGCATTTT. It is translated as CASSSMDSSNQPQHF.

There are a few counts of this clone. The gene calls are TRBV9 and TRBJ2-2; TRBD2 is a possible D gene (7 bases). The germline V and J ends were trimmed by 4 bases and 7 bases, with 17 bases remaining between them. CDR1 is SGDLS and CDR2 is YYNGEE in the germline V gene. This CDR3 region has 15 residues. The CDR3 spells CASSTVGGHGGELFF. The DNA of the CDR3 is TGTGCCAGCAGCACCGTGGGGGGGCACGGCGGGGAGCTGTTTTTT.

This clone was observed a handful of times. V gene TRBV4-2 combines with J gene TRBJ2-7, with 8 bases lining up with TRBD2. Germline CDR1 and CDR2: LGHNA and YNFKEQ. V shed 4 bases and J 4 bases; nucleotides not matched to a gene: 6. CDR3 length: 14 amino acids. CDR3 sequence (DNA): TGTGCCAGCAGCCCGGGGACTAGGAAGTACGAGCAGTACTTC. It is translated as CASSPGTRKYEQYF.

This chain connects TRBV5-1 to TRBJ2-4; 7 bases fit TRBD1. V lost 4 bases, J lost 2 bases, and 21 bases stayed unmatched. CDR1 and CDR2 (germline): SGHRS, YFSETQ. The CDR3 sequence is 20 residues long. CDR3 in amino acids: CASSLTRGRGGALTKNIQYF. The CDR3, as DNA: TGCGCCAGCAGCCTCACGAGAGGGAGAGGGGGCGCTCTAACCAAAAACATTCAGTACTTC.

The J gene is TRBJ1-6, the V gene TRBV19, with TRBD1 matching over 7 bases. Trimming cost V 3 bases and J 7 bases; bases outside gene matches: 0. The length of the CDR3 is 13 residues. Germline loops: CDR1 LNHDA, CDR2 SQIVND (reference sequence). The CDR3 DNA is TGTGCCAGTAGTATCAGGGGGAATTCACCCCTCCACTTT. Protein product: CASSIRGNSPLHF. The full variable domain, in which reference TRBV19 and TRBJ1-6 provide the parts outside the CDR3, is DGGITQSPKYLFRKEGQNVTLSCEQNLNHDAMYWYRQDPGQGLRLIYYSQIVNDFQKGDIAEGYSVSREKKESFPLTVTSAQKNPTAFYLCASSIRGNSPLHFGNGTRLTVT.

The J gene is TRBJ1-4, the V gene TRBV19, with TRBD1 matching 10 bases. The germline gives CDR1 LNHDA, CDR2 SQIVND (reference sequence). The CDR3 loop spans 15 amino acids. The V and J ends lost 5 bases and 6 bases, in that order; junction bases with no gene match: 6. The CDR3 loop reads CASSDWTGGYEKLFF. DNA for the CDR3: TGTGCCAGTAGTGACTGGACAGGGGGATATGAAAAACTGTTTTTT.

This clone has only a few counts. The CDR3 is CASTGTLNTGELFF. Here the CDR3 DNA reads TGTGCCAGTACCGGGACTTTGAACACCGGGGAGCTGTTTTTT. The gene calls are TRBV9 and TRBJ2-2; D might be TRBD2 (6 bases). Germline CDR1 reads SGDLS; CDR2 reads YYNGEE. Trimming shortened V by 8 bases and J by 1 base, and 12 bases separated the two germline ends. The CDR3 length is 14 residues.

The chain recombines TRBV19 with TRBJ1-6, with 8 bases lining up with TRBD1. Germline trimming cut 6 bases from V and 9 bases from J; bases unmatched to any gene: 7. The CDR3 is 14 amino acids. The germline gives CDR1 LNHDA, CDR2 SQIVND (reference sequence). The CDR3 region is CASSPQGAGSPLHF. In nucleotides, the CDR3 is TGTGCCAGTAGCCCTCAGGGGGCTGGTTCACCCCTCCACTTT. Complete variable domain (other parts from reference TRBV19 and TRBJ1-6): DGGITQSPKYLFRKEGQNVTLSCEQNLNHDAMYWYRQDPGQGLRLIYYSQIVNDFQKGDIAEGYSVSREKKESFPLTVTSAQKNPTAFYLCASSPQGAGSPLHFGNGTRLTVT.

This chain uses TRBV5-1 with TRBJ1-5, with D possibly being TRBD1 (6 bases). The V end lost 3 bases, the J end lost 8 bases, and 12 bases lay between the germline ends. CDR3 length equals 13 residues. Germline CDR1 reads SGHRS; CDR2 reads YFSETQ. The CDR3 DNA sequence: TGCGCCAGCAGCTCGACAGGATTGGAGCCCCAGCATTTT. Residues: CASSSTGLEPQHF.